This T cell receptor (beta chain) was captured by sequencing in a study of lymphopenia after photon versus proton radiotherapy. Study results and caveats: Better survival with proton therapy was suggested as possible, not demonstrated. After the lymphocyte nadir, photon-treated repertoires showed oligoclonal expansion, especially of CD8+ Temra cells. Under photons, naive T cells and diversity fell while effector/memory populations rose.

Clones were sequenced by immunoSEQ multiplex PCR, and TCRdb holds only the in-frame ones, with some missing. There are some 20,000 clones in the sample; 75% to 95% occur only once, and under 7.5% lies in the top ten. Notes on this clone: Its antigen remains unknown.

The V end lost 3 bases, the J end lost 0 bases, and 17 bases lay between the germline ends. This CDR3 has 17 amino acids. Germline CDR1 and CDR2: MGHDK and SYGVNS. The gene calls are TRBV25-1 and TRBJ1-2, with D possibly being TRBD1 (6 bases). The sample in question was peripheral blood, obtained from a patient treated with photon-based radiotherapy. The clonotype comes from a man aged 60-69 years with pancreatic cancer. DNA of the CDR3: TGTGCCAGCAGTGAGCCGAGACCGGACAGCACTAACTATGGCTACACCTTC. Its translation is CASSEPRPDSTNYGYTF.